This T cell receptor beta chain was profiled in a study of response to subunit inactivated influenza vaccine. TCRdb independently ran MiXCR on the RT-PCR reads; one entry per CDR3 protein. The sample holds 500,000 to 600,000 distinct CDR3 sequences, 13% to 15% seen once. With 4 bases clipped from V and 0 bases from J, the junction kept 2 bases outside the gene matches. The germline CDR1 and CDR2 sequences are SGHTA and FQGTGA. The CDR3 runs to 16 residues. There are many counts of this clonotype. The sample here was PBMCs from blood, taken approximately 12 days after vaccination. The chain joins TRBV7-3 to TRBJ2-5; 13 bases agree with TRBD2. This clonotype was obtained from a man between 50 and 59 years old who received an inactivated influenza vaccine. CDR3 sequence reads: CASSSGLAGDQETQYF. The CDR3 DNA reads TGTGCCAGCAGCTCCGGACTAGCGGGAGACCAAGAGACCCAGTACTTC. Full variable domain (outside the CDR3, taken from reference TRBV7-3 and TRBJ2-5): GAGVSQTPSNKVTEKGKYVELRCDPISGHTALYWYRQSLGQGPEFLIYFQGTGAADDSGLPNDRFFAVRPEGSVSTLKIQRTERGDSAVYLCASSSGLAGDQETQYFGPGTRLLVL.